In its sample, the clone carrying this T cell receptor (beta chain) was seen a few times. Its antigen is undetermined. The table came from immunoSEQ multiplex PCR; TCRdb's copy has only in-frame clones and leaves some out. The data show 150,000 to 250,000 clones, roughly 81% seen once. The roughly 120-subject validation cohort, separate from the roughly 670-subject first cohort, included the donors. The sample comes from a study of cytomegalovirus exposure and HLA in healthy donors. On the study more broadly: The 120 validation repertoires, a later analysis reported, used the same platform as the 650 to 800 repertoires from the first cohort.

Regarding the study as a whole: The listing of roughly 160 TCR beta chains classed them as cytomegalovirus-associated. The tendency of first-cohort TCR clusters to co-occur in the 120 validation repertoires was the finding of a later analysis.

The TCR comes from a woman aged 30 to 39 in good health and CMV-seronegative. Sample: PBMCs.

CDR3 in amino acids: CASSMDIYEQYF. The CDR3 region has the DNA TGTGCCAGCAGCATGGACATCTACGAGCAGTACTTC. The chain combines TRBV7-9 with TRBJ2-7; D might be TRBD1 (5 bases). The CDR3 totals 12 residues. Germline loops: CDR1 SEHNR, CDR2 FQNEAQ (reference sequence). V lost 5 bases and J lost 3, with 8 bases in between.